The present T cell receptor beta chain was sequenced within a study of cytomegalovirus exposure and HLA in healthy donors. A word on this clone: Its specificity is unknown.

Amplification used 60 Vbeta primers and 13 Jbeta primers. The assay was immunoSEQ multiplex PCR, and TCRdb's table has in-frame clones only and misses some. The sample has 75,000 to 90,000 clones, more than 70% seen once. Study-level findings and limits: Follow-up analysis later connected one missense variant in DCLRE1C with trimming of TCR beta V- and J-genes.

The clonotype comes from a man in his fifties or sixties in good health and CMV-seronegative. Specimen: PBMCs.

The CDR3 DNA reads TGTGCCAGCAGTTCCAGGACAGGGGGCACTGAAGCTTTCTTT. Translated: CASSSRTGGTEAFF. The chain employs TRBV6-1 and TRBJ1-1; the match to TRBD1 covers 10 bases. Germline V lookup: CDR1 MNHNS, CDR2 SASEGT. The ends lost 5 bases at V and 4 bases at J; junction bases unmatched: 4. The CDR3 is 14 residues long.